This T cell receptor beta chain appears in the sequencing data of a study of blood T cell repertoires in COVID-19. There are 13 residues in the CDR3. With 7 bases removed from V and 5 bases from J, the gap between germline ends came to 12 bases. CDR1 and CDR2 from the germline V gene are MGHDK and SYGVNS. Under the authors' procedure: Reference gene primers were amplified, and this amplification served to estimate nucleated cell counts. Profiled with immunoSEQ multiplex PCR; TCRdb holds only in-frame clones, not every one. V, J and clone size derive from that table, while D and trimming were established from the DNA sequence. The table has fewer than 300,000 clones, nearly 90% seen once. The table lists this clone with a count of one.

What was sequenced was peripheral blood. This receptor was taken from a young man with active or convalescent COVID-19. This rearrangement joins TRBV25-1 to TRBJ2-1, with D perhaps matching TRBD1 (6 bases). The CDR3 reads CASIKQGDNEQFF. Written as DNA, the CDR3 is TGTGCCAGCATCAAACAGGGCGACAATGAGCAGTTCTTC.